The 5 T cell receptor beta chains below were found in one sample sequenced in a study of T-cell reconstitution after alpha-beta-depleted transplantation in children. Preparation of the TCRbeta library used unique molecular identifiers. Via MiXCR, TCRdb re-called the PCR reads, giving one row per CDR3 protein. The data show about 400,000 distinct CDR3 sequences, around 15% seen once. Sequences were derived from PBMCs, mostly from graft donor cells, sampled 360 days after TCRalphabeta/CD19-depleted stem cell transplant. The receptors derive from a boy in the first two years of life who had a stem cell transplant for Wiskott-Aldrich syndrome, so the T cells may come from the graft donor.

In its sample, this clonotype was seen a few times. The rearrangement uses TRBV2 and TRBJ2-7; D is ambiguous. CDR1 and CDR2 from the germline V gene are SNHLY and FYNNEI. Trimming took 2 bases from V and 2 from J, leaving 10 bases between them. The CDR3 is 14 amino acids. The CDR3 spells CASSESAPPYEQYF. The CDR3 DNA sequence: TGTGCCAGCAGTGAATCCGCCCCGCCCTACGAGCAGTACTTC.

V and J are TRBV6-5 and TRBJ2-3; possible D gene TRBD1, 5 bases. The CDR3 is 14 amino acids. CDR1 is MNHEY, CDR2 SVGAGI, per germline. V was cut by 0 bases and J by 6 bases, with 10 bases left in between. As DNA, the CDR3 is TGTGCCAGCAGTTACTCCGCGACAGCGGATACGCAGTATTTT. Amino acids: CASSYSATADTQYF.

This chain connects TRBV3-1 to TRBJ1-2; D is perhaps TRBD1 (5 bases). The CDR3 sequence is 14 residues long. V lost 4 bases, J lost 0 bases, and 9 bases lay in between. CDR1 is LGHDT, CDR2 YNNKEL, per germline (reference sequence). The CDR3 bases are TGTGCCAGCAGCCCTGGGGCCACTAACTATGGCTACACCTTC. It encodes CASSPGATNYGYTF.

The CDR3 DNA reads as TGCGCCAGCAGCCAAGATACGTTTGTAACCTCCGAAGGGGAGCTGTTTTTT. Its protein product is CASSQDTFVTSEGELFF. This rearrangement joins TRBV4-3 to TRBJ2-2; D unresolved. The CDR3 sequence is 17 residues long. Germline values: CDR1 LGHNA, CDR2 YSLEER. V was cut by 0 bases and J by 8 bases, with 19 bases left in between.

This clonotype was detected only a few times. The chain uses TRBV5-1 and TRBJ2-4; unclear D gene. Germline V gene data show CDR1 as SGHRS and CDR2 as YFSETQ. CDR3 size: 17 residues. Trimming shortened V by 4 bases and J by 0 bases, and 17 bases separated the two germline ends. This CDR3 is CASSPGPIHLAKNIQYF. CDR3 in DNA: TGCGCCAGCAGCCCAGGACCGATTCACCTAGCCAAAAACATTCAGTACTTC.